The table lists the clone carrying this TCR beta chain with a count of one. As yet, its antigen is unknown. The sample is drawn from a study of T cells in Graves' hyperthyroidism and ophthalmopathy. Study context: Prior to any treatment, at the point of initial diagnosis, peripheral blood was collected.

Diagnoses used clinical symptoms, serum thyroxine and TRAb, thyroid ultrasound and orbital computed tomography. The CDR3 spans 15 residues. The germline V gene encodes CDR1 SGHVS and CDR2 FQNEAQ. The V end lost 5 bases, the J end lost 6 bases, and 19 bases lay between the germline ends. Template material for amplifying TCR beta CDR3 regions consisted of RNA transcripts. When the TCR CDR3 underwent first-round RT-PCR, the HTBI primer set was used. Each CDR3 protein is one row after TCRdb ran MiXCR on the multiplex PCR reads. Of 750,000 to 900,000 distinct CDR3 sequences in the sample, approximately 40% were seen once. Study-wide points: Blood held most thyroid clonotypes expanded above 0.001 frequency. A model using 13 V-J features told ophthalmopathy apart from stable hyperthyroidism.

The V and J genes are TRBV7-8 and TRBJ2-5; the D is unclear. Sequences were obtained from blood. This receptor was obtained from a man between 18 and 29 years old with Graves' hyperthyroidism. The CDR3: CASSPETAIGKTQYF. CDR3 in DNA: TGTGCCAGCAGCCCTGAAACAGCAATAGGAAAGACCCAGTACTTC.